This is a list of T cell receptor beta chains from one sample in a study of cytomegalovirus exposure and HLA in healthy donors. This table comes from immunoSEQ multiplex PCR, and its TCRdb copy is limited to in-frame clones, with some not included. Of approximately 230,000 clones in the sample, less than 90% were seen once. Input material: PBMCs. These receptors came from a man in his late teens or twenties in good health and CMV-seropositive. CDR3s include the opening cysteine and the closing phenylalanine or tryptophan. D genes are given only for firm matches. Clone size is not always given. Where it is, it says once, few, many or a class for expanded clones.

j_gene,v_gene,abundance,len,d_gene,CDR3aa,CDR3nt
TRBJ2-3,TRBV29-1,once,14,-,CSADSGTSPDTQYF,TGCAGCGCCGATTCCGGGACATCCCCAGATACGCAGTATTTT
TRBJ2-1,TRBV27,-,14,-,CASSFKGPGVEQFF,TGTGCCAGCAGTTTCAAAGGGCCGGGGGTTGAGCAGTTCTTC
TRBJ1-4,TRBV6-5,-,16,-,CASSYSLARGNEKLFF,TGTGCCAGCAGTTACTCTCTGGCTAGGGGTAATGAAAAACTGTTTTTT
TRBJ1-5,TRBV19,-,15,-,CASSISPYSNQPQHF,TGTGCCAGTAGTATTAGTCCCTATAGCAATCAGCCCCAGCATTTT
TRBJ2-7,TRBV27,-,14,TRBD2,CASSSSLAGGEQYF,TGTGCCAGCAGTTCCTCTTTAGCGGGAGGGGAGCAGTACTTC
TRBJ1-3,TRBV27,-,15,-,CASSPPAGSGNTIYF,TGTGCCAGCAGTCCCCCGGCGGGAAGTGGAAACACCATATATTTT
TRBJ1-4,TRBV6-7,-,15,TRBD1,CASSSTGTVGEKLFF,TGTGCCAGCAGTTCCACCGGGACAGTAGGTGAAAAACTGTTTTTT
TRBJ2-7,TRBV7-9,-,16,-,CASSLAAGPLTYEQYF,TGTGCCAGCAGCTTAGCTGCGGGCCCTCTTACCTACGAGCAGTACTTC
TRBJ2-5,TRBV2,-,14,-,CASSEGGRQETQYF,TGTGCCAGCAGTGAAGGAGGACGTCAAGAGACCCAGTACTTC
TRBJ2-2,TRBV19,-,15,TRBD1,CASSTGQGGSGELFF,TGTGCCAGTAGTACCGGACAGGGGGGGAGCGGGGAGCTGTTTTTT
TRBJ2-7,TRBV28,-,15,TRBD1,CASSSGDSSYYEQYF,TGTGCCAGCAGCTCCGGGGACAGCTCGTATTACGAGCAGTACTTC
TRBJ2-7,TRBV6-1,-,14,-,CASSEHPRPYEQYF,TGTGCCAGCAGTGAACACCCCCGGCCCTACGAGCAGTACTTC
TRBJ2-7,TRBV7-8,-,15,-,CASSFLGQSSYEQYF,TGTGCCAGCAGCTTTCTCGGACAGAGCTCCTACGAGCAGTACTTC
TRBJ2-7,TRBV11-3,-,15,-,CASSGPPGLTYEQYF,TGTGCCAGCAGCGGGCCCCCGGGGTTAACCTACGAGCAGTACTTC
TRBJ2-7,TRBV29-1,-,16,-,CSVGARLGTTTYEQYF,TGCAGCGTGGGTGCCCGGCTTGGGACGACCACCTACGAGCAGTACTTC
TRBJ2-3,TRBV7-3,-,15,TRBD2,CASSLTSGGTDTQYF,TGTGCCAGCAGCTTGACTAGCGGGGGCACAGATACGCAGTATTTT
TRBJ1-1,TRBV7-2,-,13,-,CASSLAQGTEAFF,TGTGCCAGCAGCTTAGCACAGGGTACTGAAGCTTTCTTT
TRBJ1-1,TRBV15,-,14,TRBD1,CATSRTGANTEAFF,TGTGCCACCAGCAGAACAGGGGCGAACACTGAAGCTTTCTTT
TRBJ2-1,TRBV6-5,once,15,TRBD2,CASSYTSGSYNEQFF,TGTGCCAGCAGTTACACTAGCGGTTCTTACAATGAGCAGTTCTTC
TRBJ2-1,TRBV15,-,13,-,CATSRSVANEQFF,TGTGCCACCAGCAGATCCGTGGCGAATGAGCAGTTCTTC
TRBJ1-1,TRBV23-1,-,12,-,CAVYDLDTEAFF,TGCGCTGTATACGATCTGGACACTGAAGCTTTCTTT
TRBJ2-1,TRBV30,-,15,TRBD2,CAWRGWGLGNNEQFF,TGTGCCTGGAGGGGCTGGGGACTAGGGAACAATGAGCAGTTCTTC
TRBJ1-2,TRBV9,-,13,-,CASSPGGKHGYTF,TGTGCCAGCAGCCCCGGGGGGAAACATGGCTACACCTTC
TRBJ2-1,TRBV4-1,-,17,TRBD2,CASSHPSGRGTYNEQFF,TGCGCCAGCAGCCACCCTAGCGGGAGAGGAACCTACAATGAGCAGTTCTTC
TRBJ2-7,TRBV4-1,-,15,-,CASSQAANLGGEQYF,TGCGCCAGCAGCCAAGCTGCGAATCTGGGCGGCGAGCAGTACTTC
TRBJ1-1,TRBV6-6,-,11,-,CASRMETEAFF,TGTGCCAGCCGTATGGAGACTGAAGCTTTCTTT
TRBJ2-7,TRBV9,-,16,TRBD2,CASSVEGAGSYYEQYF,TGTGCCAGCAGCGTAGAGGGAGCGGGATCCTACTACGAGCAGTACTTC
TRBJ2-2,TRBV7-9,few,14,-,CASSTTANTGELFF,TGTGCCAGCAGCACGACGGCGAACACCGGGGAGCTGTTTTTT
TRBJ2-5,TRBV9,-,15,TRBD2,CASSVVSGIGGTQYF,TGTGCCAGCAGCGTAGTGAGCGGGATTGGGGGGACCCAGTACTTC